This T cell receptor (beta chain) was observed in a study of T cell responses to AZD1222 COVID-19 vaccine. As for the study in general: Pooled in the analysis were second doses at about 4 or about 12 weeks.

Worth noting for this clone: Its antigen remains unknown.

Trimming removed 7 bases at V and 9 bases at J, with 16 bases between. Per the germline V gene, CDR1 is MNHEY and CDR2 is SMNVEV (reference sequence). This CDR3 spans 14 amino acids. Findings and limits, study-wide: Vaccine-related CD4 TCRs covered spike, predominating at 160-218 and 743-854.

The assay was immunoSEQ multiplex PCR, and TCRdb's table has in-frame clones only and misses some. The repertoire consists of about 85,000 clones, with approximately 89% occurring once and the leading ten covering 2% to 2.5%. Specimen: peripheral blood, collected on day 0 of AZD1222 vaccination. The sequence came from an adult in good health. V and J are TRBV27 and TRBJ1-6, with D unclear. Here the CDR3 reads CASKEAGDGSPLHF. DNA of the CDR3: TGTGCCAGCAAGGAGGCGGGTGATGGTTCACCCCTCCACTTT.